Sequencing of this T cell receptor beta chain was carried out in a study of control samples from healthy donors and cancer patients. Germline trimming cut 3 bases from V and 5 bases from J; bases unmatched to any gene: 6. Germline CDR1 and CDR2: MNHNS and SASEGT. The CDR3 length is 16 residues. The data were produced by immunoSEQ multiplex PCR, yet TCRdb's version contains in-frame clones alone and is incomplete. Reported are about 190,000 clones; the ten largest clones contain 2% to 2.5%. The sequenced sample was blood. The chain is built from TRBV6-1 and TRBJ1-3; TRBD1 aligns across 11 bases. The sequence was collected from a woman between 25 and 40 years old in good health. The CDR3 loop reads CASSDAGTGGRNTIYF. CDR3 nucleotide sequence: TGTGCCAGCAGTGACGCCGGGACAGGGGGTCGAAACACCATATATTTT.